The 22 T cell receptor beta chains presented below share a single source sample, sequenced in a study of blood T cell repertoires in COVID-19. Clones were sequenced by immunoSEQ multiplex PCR, and TCRdb holds only the in-frame ones, with some missing. The table includes under 200,000 clones, 60% to 80% detected once. Material: peripheral blood. The receptor source for this set is a man aged 65 to 79 with acute or convalescent COVID-19.

This clone was counted a few times. The genes are TRBV4-3 and TRBJ2-7; weak D call: TRBD2 (5 bases). Germline assignment: CDR1 LGHNA and CDR2 YSLEER. V lost 0 bases and J lost 0, with 18 bases in between. This CDR3 is 18 amino acids long. CDR3 DNA: TGCGCCAGCAGCCAAGATCTCGGGGTAGCGAGTAGCTCCTACGAGCAGTACTTC. It yields the protein CASSQDLGVASSSYEQYF.

This rearrangement joins TRBV2 to TRBJ2-3; possibly TRBD2 for D (5 bases). V shed 1 base and J shed 5 bases, with 10 bases lying between them. The CDR3 loop spans 14 amino acids. CDR1 SNHLY and CDR2 FYNNEI come from the germline V gene. The CDR3 DNA follows: TGTGCCAGCAGTGAAGTAGCGCTCTTAGATACGCAGTATTTT. Protein sequence: CASSEVALLDTQYF.

This rearrangement joins TRBV3-1 (or the pseudogene TRBV3-2) to TRBJ2-1, with TRBD1 identical over 7 bases. V shed 4 bases and J 3 bases; nucleotides not matched to a gene: 6. Germline V gives CDR1 LGHDT, CDR2 YNNKEL (reference sequence). This CDR3 is 15 amino acids long. In nucleotides, the CDR3 is TGTGCCAGCAGCCCAACAGGGGCTTACTACAATGAGCAGTTCTTC. It yields the protein CASSPTGAYYNEQFF.

This clone was found once. The chain employs TRBV10-3 and TRBJ2-5, with TRBD1 as a possible D gene (5 bases). The CDR3 loop spans 13 amino acids. CDR1 and CDR2 from the germline V gene are ENHRY and SYGVKD. V lost 6 bases to trimming and J lost 1 base, with 9 bases between them. The CDR3 DNA reads as TGTGCCATCAGGGACATTATCCAAGAGACCCAGTACTTC. This sequence encodes CAIRDIIQETQYF.

J is TRBJ1-4 and V is TRBV5-8, with D possibly matching TRBD1 (5 bases). The germline V gene encodes CDR1 SGHTS and CDR2 YDEGEE. This CDR3 is 16 amino acids long. Trimming took 4 bases from V and 5 from J, leaving 18 bases between them. The CDR3 DNA is TGTGCCAGCAGCCCCAGAGGCGACAGTAAAAATGAAAAACTGTTTTTT. Translated, it gives CASSPRGDSKNEKLFF.

The chain uses TRBV19 and TRBJ1-5; D is unclear. The CDR3 length is 15 residues. V lost 1 base, J lost 2 bases, and 9 bases lay in between. Germline V CDR1 and CDR2: LNHDA, SQIVND (reference sequence). The CDR3 spells CASSIARLGNQPQHF. Here the CDR3 DNA reads TGTGCCAGTAGTATAGCCAGGTTGGGCAATCAGCCCCAGCATTTT.

The rearrangement links TRBV9 to TRBJ2-5, with D possibly being TRBD2 (6 bases). Trimming removed 3 bases at V and 3 bases at J, with 9 bases between. This CDR3 has 13 amino acids. Germline V gene lookup returns CDR1 SGDLS and CDR2 YYNGEE. The CDR3 coding sequence is TGTGCCAGCAGCGGTAGCGGTGAAGAGACCCAGTACTTC. Amino acid sequence: CASSGSGEETQYF.

The chain uses TRBV5-1 and TRBJ1-4; no firm D call. CDR3 length equals 16 residues. Trimming left V 4 bases short and J 0 bases short, with 13 bases between. Germline lookup yields CDR1 SGHRS and CDR2 YFSETQ. CDR3 amino acids: CASSPSASATNEKLFF. CDR3 in DNA: TGCGCCAGCAGCCCGAGCGCATCTGCAACTAATGAAAAACTGTTTTTT.

This clone was observed a few times. The V and J genes are TRBV27 and TRBJ2-7, with 10 positions matching TRBD1. Germline loops: CDR1 MNHEY, CDR2 SMNVEV (reference sequence). This CDR3 comprises 15 residues. V shed 5 bases, J shed 5 bases, and the junction held 9 bases outside the gene matches. Here the CDR3 reads CASSKYQTGGNEQYF. CDR3 sequence (DNA): TGTGCCAGCAGTAAATATCAGACAGGGGGCAACGAGCAGTACTTC.

The chain carries TRBV6-6 and TRBJ1-2; TRBD1 might be the D (6 bases). Trimming stripped 4 bases from V and 2 bases from J, with 14 bases between. The CDR3 spans 15 residues. The germline CDR1 and CDR2 sequences are MNHNY and SVGAGI (reference sequence). This CDR3 reads CASSSTGTQNYGYTF. DNA for the CDR3: TGTGCCAGCAGTTCCACCGGGACACAGAACTATGGCTACACCTTC.

The rearrangement uses TRBV5-1 and TRBJ2-2; 11 bases map to TRBD2. With 2 bases clipped from V and 4 bases from J, the junction kept 4 bases outside the gene matches. The CDR3 extends over 16 amino acids. Germline V gene data show CDR1 as SGHRS and CDR2 as YFSETQ. CDR3 in amino acids: CASSLLAGGPTGELFF. The CDR3 DNA is TGCGCCAGCAGCTTATTAGCGGGGGGGCCCACCGGGGAGCTGTTTTTT. The entire variable domain, with the rest obtained from reference TRBV5-1 and TRBJ2-2, is as follows: KAGVTQTPRYLIKTRGQQVTLSCSPISGHRSVSWYQQTPGQGLQFLFEYFSETQRNKGNFPGRFSGRQFSNSRSEMNVSTLELGDSALYLCASSLLAGGPTGELFFGEGSRLTVL.

This rearrangement joins TRBV7-2 to TRBJ2-3; D perhaps matches TRBD2 (5 bases). The germline V gene has CDR1 SGHTA and CDR2 FQGNSA. CDR3 length equals 14 residues. V gave up 4 bases and J gave up 5 bases, with 13 bases separating them. The CDR3 DNA sequence: TGTGCCAGCAGCTCGACTCCCGGAGGAGATACGCAGTATTTT. Amino acid sequence: CASSSTPGGDTQYF.

DNA of the CDR3: TGTGCCAGCAGTTTTCGGGACGGGGAGCTGTTTTTT. This encodes CASSFRDGELFF. The chain links TRBV12-3 or TRBV12-4 to TRBJ2-2, with D possibly matching TRBD2 (5 bases). The ends were cut back, 3 bases at V and 7 bases at J, with 6 bases in the middle. CDR3 length: 12 residues.

The chain uses TRBV3-1 (or the pseudogene TRBV3-2) and TRBJ1-2, with no clear D. CDR1 LGHDT and CDR2 YNNKEL come from the germline V gene (reference sequence). V was shortened by 1 base and J by 3 bases, with 12 bases between the two germline ends. There are 15 residues in the CDR3. The CDR3, as DNA: TGTGCCAGCAGCCAAGTTGGAGGGTACGACTATGGCTACACCTTC. This sequence encodes CASSQVGGYDYGYTF.

The chain links TRBV27 to TRBJ2-1; 7 bases line up with TRBD2. The ends lost 7 bases at V and 7 bases at J; junction bases unmatched: 10. The CDR3 runs to 14 residues. The germline V gene encodes CDR1 MNHEY and CDR2 SMNVEV (reference sequence). The CDR3 loop is CASTTGGLGNEQFF. In DNA, the CDR3 is TGTGCCAGCACCACGGGGGGATTGGGGAATGAGCAGTTCTTC.

This chain uses TRBV27 with TRBJ1-4, with D possibly being TRBD1 (6 bases). Germline V gene data show CDR1 as MNHEY and CDR2 as SMNVEV (reference sequence). This CDR3 contains 15 residues. Trimming pared 2 bases from V and 8 bases from J, leaving 15 bases between. CDR3: CASSLTGKRGEKLFF. The DNA of the CDR3 is TGTGCCAGCAGTTTAACAGGGAAAAGGGGGGAAAAACTGTTTTTT.

The chain combines TRBV14 with TRBJ2-7; 11 bases map to TRBD2. The V gene's germline CDR1 is SGHDN and CDR2 FVKESK. With V trimmed by 1 base and J by 2 bases, 13 bases remained unmatched. The CDR3 totals 19 residues. CDR3 loop: CASSQVAGLAGGRTYEQYF. CDR3 DNA: TGTGCCAGCAGCCAAGTCGCGGGGCTAGCGGGAGGCCGCACCTACGAGCAGTACTTC. Combining the CDR3 with reference TRBV14 and TRBJ2-7 gives the whole variable domain EAGVTQFPSHSVIEKGQTVTLRCDPISGHDNLYWYRRVMGKEIKFLLHFVKESKQDESGMPNNRFLAERTGGTYSTLKVQPAELEDSGVYFCASSQVAGLAGGRTYEQYFGPGTRLTVT.

The chain carries TRBV5-8 and TRBJ1-5; the D is unclear. Germline lookup yields CDR1 SGHTS and CDR2 YDEGEE. Trimming stripped 1 base from V and 1 base from J, with 3 bases between. This CDR3 comprises 13 residues. CDR3 bases: TGTGCCAGCAGCTTGCCAAGCAATCAGCCCCAGCATTTT. This gives the protein CASSLPSNQPQHF.

A word on this clone: This could be a read error, since a much larger clone is one nucleotide away. The J gene is TRBJ2-7, the V gene TRBV12-3 or TRBV12-4; D is unresolved. CDR3 length: 11 amino acids. The V gene lost 3 bases and the J gene lost 3 bases, with 3 bases spanning the gap. CDR3 sequence: CASSFGYEQYF. The CDR3 DNA sequence: TGTGCCAGCAGTTTCGGCTACGAGCAGTACTTC.

The chain uses TRBV6-5 and TRBJ2-7; TRBD2 aligns across 10 bases. CDR3 length: 15 residues. Trimming took 6 bases from V and 3 from J; bases not matched to a gene: 8. The V gene's germline CDR1 is MNHEY and CDR2 SVGAGI. The CDR3 coding sequence is TGTGCCAGCAGCAATTCAGCTAGCGGGAGCTACGAGCAGTACTTC. Its protein product is CASSNSASGSYEQYF.

V and J are TRBV6-5 and TRBJ1-1; the D gene is possibly TRBD1 (5 bases). V was pared by 0 bases and J by 1 base, with 9 bases between. Germline-derived CDR1 and CDR2 are MNHEY and SVGAGI. The CDR3 has 15 residues. CDR3 residues: CASSYSPGGNTEAFF. As DNA, the CDR3 is TGTGCCAGCAGTTACTCGCCCGGGGGGAACACTGAAGCTTTCTTT.

The chain has TRBV7-8 and TRBJ1-5; 7 nucleotides agree with TRBD1. The CDR3 covers 16 residues. The V segment lost 5 bases and the J segment 6 bases; nucleotides outside the gene matches: 13. CDR1 and CDR2 (germline): SGHVS, FQNEAQ. The CDR3, as DNA: TGTGCCAGCAGCCGACAGGGTTCGGCGGGAAGTCAGCCCCAGCATTTT. This translates into CASSRQGSAGSQPQHF.